This TCR beta chain came from a study of T-cell memory formation after mild COVID-19. Only one count was recorded for this clonotype. What it binds is not known. Germline V lookup: CDR1 MNHEY, CDR2 SVGEGT. V was pared by 2 bases and J by 1 base, with 15 bases between. The CDR3 runs 16 residues. Study-wide points: Some SARS-CoV-2-responding clones were already detected in memory before infection. Contracting clones, day 15 to 85, had balanced CD4/CD8, and later expanders favored CD4+.

Each CDR3 protein is one row after TCRdb ran MiXCR on the 5' RACE reads. The data hold about 310,000 distinct CDR3 sequences, with about 15% observed a single time. The TCR sequence derives from a man younger than 35 who had mild COVID-19 (a few samples of this study predate the infection). Cell type and time point are not known. The chain has TRBV6-2 or TRBV6-3 and TRBJ2-7; TRBD1 might be the D (6 bases). Sequences were obtained from PBMCs or a T cell subset sorted from them (not recorded which). In DNA form, the CDR3 reads TGTGCCAGCAGTTACGGAATGTGGACAGAATCCTACGAGCAGTACTTC. Its translation: CASSYGMWTESYEQYF.